This T cell receptor (beta chain) appears in the sequencing data of a study of shared clonotypes between healthy human individuals. Background on the study: A donor's plate count was three for CD4 naive and three for CD4 memory; CD8 naive had two and CD8 memory one.

V shed 5 bases and J shed 0 bases, with 7 bases lying between them. Germline V gives CDR1 SGHVS, CDR2 FQNEAQ. This CDR3 contains 13 residues. Authors' analysis steps: Sequence data from immunoSEQ were junction-only and lacked quality scores; consequently, filtering differed. The assay was immunoSEQ multiplex PCR, and TCRdb's table has in-frame clones only and misses some. V and J calls and clone size are as listed in that table; D and trimming were resolved from the DNA. This table has millions of clones, more than 80% appearing once. Partitioning of CD4+ cells yielded a CD45RA+ naive subset and a CD45RA-negative memory subset.

Sequenced sample: naive CD4+ T cells sorted from blood. Subset in this sample: CD45RA+ positively selected. The receptor's source is a man between 18 and 35 years old in good health. This chain uses TRBV7-8 with TRBJ1-1, with D unclear. CDR3: CASSPIVNTEAFF. In DNA form, the CDR3 reads TGTGCCAGCAGCCCTATAGTGAACACTGAAGCTTTCTTT. Variable domain in full (rest from reference TRBV7-8 and TRBJ1-1): GAGVSQSPRYKVAKRGQDVALRCDPISGHVSLFWYQQALGQGPEFLTYFQNEAQLDKSGLPSDRFFAERPEGSVSTLKIQRTQQEDSAVYLCASSPIVNTEAFFGQGTRLTVV.